Sequencing of this T cell receptor beta chain was carried out in a study of molecular identifiers for immune sequencing clone quantification. This clonotype came up many times. Its antigen is undetermined. V shed 4 bases and J shed 6 bases, with 9 bases lying between them. Per the germline V gene, CDR1 is SEHNR and CDR2 is FQNEAQ (reference sequence). The CDR3 is 12 residues long. Whole-study findings and limits: In naive cells, clones above 20 RNA copies held under 1% of molecules, whereas in effector cells they held over 98%.

TCRdb reanalysed the PCR reads using MiXCR and keeps one entry per CDR3 protein. This table has about 640,000 distinct CDR3 sequences, just under 20% appearing once. Sorting was used to obtain naive CD8 T cells (CD8+CD4-CCR7+CD45RA+). The V gene is TRBV7-9, the J gene TRBJ1-1; a weak D match, TRBD1 (5 bases). What was sequenced was naive CD8+ T cells from blood, with Jurkat cell RNA spiked in. As to subset: FACS-sorted CD8+CD4-CCR7+CD45RA+ naive T cells. The TCR comes from a human donor in good health. Some libraries in this study had Jurkat cell RNA spiked in. This CDR3 reads CASSSDSAEAFF. CDR3 bases: TGTGCCAGCAGCTCTGACAGCGCTGAAGCTTTCTTT.